A single sample gave rise to the 5 T cell receptor beta chains below, sequenced in a study of blood T cell repertoires in COVID-19. TCRdb's table, derived via immunoSEQ multiplex PCR, lists solely in-frame clones and lacks some. The sample has about 180,000 clones; 70% to 90% are singletons. Sequencing was done on a sample of peripheral blood. Every receptor here comes from a human donor with active or convalescent COVID-19. The donor label of this sample is uncertain.

The CDR3 DNA reads as TGTGCCAGCAGCTTCCCTAGGGGAGAGACCCAGTACTTC. Encoded protein: CASSFPRGETQYF. The chain uses TRBV7-9 and TRBJ2-5, with D perhaps matching TRBD1 (5 bases). The CDR3 has 13 amino acids. Germline V gives CDR1 SEHNR, CDR2 FQNEAQ (reference sequence). V was clipped by 3 bases and J by 4 bases, with 9 bases between them.

This clone was seen only once. This chain connects TRBV5-4 to TRBJ2-1; the match to TRBD1 covers 8 bases. The CDR3 length is 15 residues. The germline V gene has CDR1 SGHNT and CDR2 YYREEE (reference sequence). V shed 2 bases, J shed 1 base, and the junction held 2 bases outside the gene matches. The CDR3 DNA sequence: TGTGCCAGCAGCTTCGGACAGGGTTCCTACAATGAGCAGTTCTTC. Its translation is CASSFGQGSYNEQFF.

V and J are TRBV27 and TRBJ1-5, with D tentatively TRBD1 (5 bases). Between the trimmed V and J ends, which lost 4 bases and 5 bases, there was a span of 21 bases. CDR3 size: 17 residues. Looked up from germline, CDR1 is MNHEY and CDR2 is SMNVEV (reference sequence). The CDR3 sequence is CASSSLGPGREDQPQHF. For the CDR3, the DNA is TGTGCCAGCAGTTCCCTGGGGCCGGGGAGGGAGGATCAGCCCCAGCATTTT.

The chain links TRBV18 to TRBJ2-7; weak D call: TRBD1 (6 bases). V shed 0 bases and J shed 2 bases, with 11 bases lying between them. In germline, CDR1 is KGHSH, CDR2 LQKENI. This CDR3 has 15 amino acids. The CDR3 loop is CASSPPQDRTYEQYF. CDR3 nucleotides: TGTGCCAGCTCACCACCGCAGGACAGAACCTACGAGCAGTACTTC. The full variable domain, rest sourced from reference TRBV18 and TRBJ2-7, is NAGVMQNPRHLVRRRGQEARLRCSPMKGHSHVYWYRQLPEEGLKFMVYLQKENIIDESGMPKERFSAEFPKEGPSILRIQQVVRGDSAAYFCASSPPQDRTYEQYFGPGTRLTVT.

V gene TRBV3-1 (or the pseudogene TRBV3-2) combines with J gene TRBJ2-2, with D possibly matching TRBD1 (6 bases). Germline V gene data show CDR1 as LGHDT and CDR2 as YNNKEL (reference sequence). Trimming took off 3 bases at V and 0 bases at J, with 20 bases between the two ends. The CDR3 consists of 19 residues. CDR3: CASSHCGDRKPTNTGELFF. CDR3 sequence (DNA): TGTGCCAGCAGCCACTGCGGAGACAGGAAGCCTACGAACACCGGGGAGCTGTTTTTT.